This T cell receptor (beta chain) came from a study of regulatory T cells in long-lasting Graves disease listed by TCRdb under 2021. Some background on the complete study: To count as having persistent Graves' disease, a patient had to have received antithyroid drug treatment for over 5 years with TSH receptor autoantibodies remaining persistently positive. Persistent Graves' disease patients were compared with newly diagnosed Graves' disease patients by peripheral blood TCR sequencing and RNA sequencing. The study was conducted in China and was registered as a clinical trial. A total of about 33 samples underwent TCR sequencing: around 13 from persistent and about 20 from newly diagnosed Graves' disease patients. On average, persistent Graves' disease patients in the clinical cohort had been on antithyroid drugs for around ten years. Broad study findings and their caveats: Sequencing and analysis were restricted to the TCR beta chain. Preferential use of TRBV28, TRBJ1-2 and TRBJ2-5 was observed in persistent disease, whereas TRBV20-1 and TRBJ2-1 were favored in newly diagnosed disease. Peripheral blood alone was examined, since thyroid tissue, which constituted the primary lesion, could not be accessed. Persistent patients shared more public clonotypes among themselves (more than 2,500) than newly diagnosed patients did (nearly 1,000). Lower TCR Shannon entropy and fewer highly expanded clones were observed in persistent Graves' disease patients than in newly diagnosed patients, which suggested clonal expansion. The authors acknowledged the small sample size as a limitation that may reduce accuracy.

Worth noting for this clonotype: What this receptor recognizes is not known. One base away there is no much larger clone; base qualities are not given.

The time point label, as the study defines it: persistent/refractory GD, antithyroid drugs over 5 years with positive TRAb. RNA was extracted from PBMCs in TRIzol for both TCR sequencing and RNA sequencing. The diagnosis of Graves' disease was made according to American Thyroid Association guidelines. The patients came from an endocrinology department in Xi'an, China. From each patient, approximately 9.9 milliliters of peripheral blood was collected into an EDTA anticoagulant tube. PBMCs were isolated by Ficoll Paque Plus density gradient separation without further T cell sorting. An Agilent 2100 Bioanalyzer and agarose gel were used to check RNA quality, and a NanoDrop 2000 was used to measure RNA concentration. Libraries were constructed by multiplex PCR. For sequencing, an Illumina HiSeq 4000 was employed. iRepertoire HTBI primers and Arm-PCR amplification of CDR3 regions were used to construct TCR beta libraries. Before sequencing, the PCR products went through gel purification. As for the original processing: Gene usage analysis of CDR3 amino acid clonotypes used the 50 to 70 TRBV and some 15 TRBJ segments found across samples. COPE and FqMerger were used to merge the filtered high-quality paired reads into contigs. BLAST was used to align contigs to the IMGT TRBV, TRBD and TRBJ reference genes, and CDR3 was defined following IMGT. Any clonotype with a frequency above 0.1% was classified as a highly expanded clone. Repertoire diversity was measured by Shannon entropy, and V-J evenness by the Gini coefficient. A clonotype found in more than one individual was treated as public. TCRdb cleaned the public reads at Q25 with fastp, built clones with MiXCR and kept in-frame beta chains. Each entry merges the rows of one CDR3 protein and shows their most common DNA and genes. The V and J calls shown here were made by TCRdb, not taken from the authors' results. The sample table holds about 310,000 distinct CDR3 sequences, of which around 21% were seen once. Around three fifths of the sample comes from the top ten.

According to the germline V gene, CDR1 reads WSHSY and CDR2 reads SAAADI. V is reduced by 6 bases and J by 0 bases, leaving a spacing of 11 bases between them. The CDR3 spans 14 residues, from the cysteine through the phenylalanine. Just the 42-base CDR3 DNA is kept, in frame starting at base 1. The starting material was peripheral blood mononuclear cells (PBMCs), obtained when the disease was refractory, from a patient treated with antithyroid drugs. This chain joins TRBV10-2 to TRBJ1-1, with an unclear D gene assignment. This sequence was found in a female donor with Graves disease. CDR3 sequence: CASRLGFVNTEAFF. The nucleotide sequence reads TGCGCCAGCAGGCTGGGGTTCGTGAACACTGAAGCTTTCTTT.